The 22 T cell receptor beta chains in this list originate from one sample, sequenced in a study of T cells in Graves' hyperthyroidism and ophthalmopathy. Regions amplified from RNA transcripts were the TCR beta CDR3 regions. HTBI primers were the set used in a first-round RT-PCR of the TCR CDR3. Each CDR3 protein gets one entry after TCRdb re-called the multiplex PCR reads with MiXCR. The data hold around 300,000 distinct CDR3 sequences, with over 11% observed a single time. The sequenced sample consisted of blood. These receptors were taken from a woman aged 25-40 years with Graves' hyperthyroidism.

The table lists this clonotype with many counts. This chain uses TRBV5-8 with TRBJ2-1; 9 nucleotides match TRBD2. There are 15 residues in the CDR3. J gave up 5 bases and V 1 base, and 4 bases lay outside the gene matches. From germline, CDR1 is SGHTS and CDR2 YDEGEE. The CDR3 DNA reads as TGTGCCAGCAGCTTGAAGGCGGGAGGGGACAATGAGCAGTTCTTC. This encodes CASSLKAGGDNEQFF.

This clonotype was observed a few times. The chain combines TRBV3-1 with TRBJ2-1; 7 bases are shared with TRBD1. This CDR3 spans 14 amino acids. J was trimmed by 14 bases and V by 0 bases; bases with no gene match: 10. Germline V gene lookup returns CDR1 LGHDT and CDR2 YNNKEL (reference sequence). The CDR3 here is CASSQETGVKSEFF. The CDR3 DNA sequence: TGTGCCAGCAGCCAAGAAACAGGGGTGAAATCGGAGTTCTTC.

This clonotype was counted between two and nine times. The chain employs TRBV10-3 and TRBJ2-5; D gene unclear. CDR3 length equals 9 residues. The germline gives CDR1 ENHRY, CDR2 SYGVKD. The V gene lost 10 bases and the J gene lost 5 bases, with 5 bases spanning the gap. The CDR3 region has the DNA TGTGCCAGGGGTGAGACCCAGTACTTC. This translates into CARGETQYF.

This clonotype occurred many times. V is TRBV7-9 and J is TRBJ2-7; D might be TRBD1 (6 bases). The CDR3 is 14 amino acids. Deletions cut 3 bases from V and 5 bases from J, with 14 bases between. Germline CDR1 and CDR2: SEHNR and FQNEAQ (reference sequence). The CDR3 DNA reads as TGTGCCAGCAGCTTGGTAGGACAGTTCGACGAGCAGTACTTC. Translating gives CASSLVGQFDEQYF. Looking up the rest from reference TRBV7-9 and TRBJ2-7 gives the full variable domain: DTGVSQNPRHKITKRGQNVTFRCDPISEHNRLYWYRQTLGQGPEFLTYFQNEAQLEKSRLLSDRFSAERPKGSFSTLEIQRTEQGDSAMYLCASSLVGQFDEQYFGPGTRLTVT.

CDR3 protein: CASSLEGKSGANVLTF. For the CDR3, the DNA is TGTGCCAGCAGCCTCGAGGGCAAATCTGGGGCCAACGTCCTGACTTTC. The chain carries TRBV4-2 and TRBJ2-6, with D possibly being TRBD2 (5 bases). V lost 4 bases and J 1 base, leaving 11 bases between the germline ends. Germline V gives CDR1 LGHNA, CDR2 YNFKEQ. This CDR3 has 16 amino acids.

This clonotype was observed at least ten times. The V gene is TRBV20-1, the J gene TRBJ2-3, with 7 bases lining up with TRBD2. The V gene end was trimmed by 3 bases and the J gene end by 4 bases; junction bases not matched to a gene: 7. CDR1 and CDR2 (germline): DFQATT, SNEGSKA (reference sequence). The CDR3 is 14 amino acids. The chain's CDR3 is CSASPQRESDTQYF. DNA of the CDR3: TGCAGTGCTAGTCCGCAGCGGGAATCAGATACGCAGTATTTT.

This clonotype was seen at least ten times. This chain uses TRBV12-3 or TRBV12-4 with TRBJ2-2, with no clear D. This CDR3 has 12 amino acids. V shed 5 bases and J shed 10 bases, with 11 bases lying between them. The CDR3 DNA reads TGTGCCAGCAGTCTCTCGGGTGAGGAGCTGTTTTTT. Residues: CASSLSGEELFF.

This chain's CDR3 is CASSLDQGIEQFF. CDR3 in DNA: TGTGCCAGCAGCTTAGATCAAGGAATTGAGCAGTTCTTC. The chain is built from TRBV11-2 and TRBJ2-1; D remains unclear. Trimming removed 0 bases from V and 9 bases from J, with 9 bases in between. This CDR3 spans 13 amino acids. Germline V CDR1 and CDR2: SGHAT, FQNNGV. Drawing the rest from reference TRBV11-2 and TRBJ2-1, the complete variable domain is EAGVAQSPRYKIIEKRQSVAFWCNPISGHATLYWYQQILGQGPKLLIQFQNNGVVDDSQLPKDRFSAERLKGVDSTLKIQPAKLEDSAVYLCASSLDQGIEQFFGPGTRLTVL.

The chain has TRBV7-9 and TRBJ2-3; no reliable D call. Deletions cut 7 bases from V and 2 bases from J, with 16 bases between. The CDR3 consists of 15 residues. Germline lookup yields CDR1 SEHNR and CDR2 FQNEAQ (reference sequence). Written as DNA, the CDR3 is TGTGCCAGCATCCCGACCCTTAACGTCACAGATACGCAGTATTTT. It encodes CASIPTLNVTDTQYF. Filled out from reference TRBV7-9 and TRBJ2-3, the complete variable domain reads DTGVSQNPRHKITKRGQNVTFRCDPISEHNRLYWYRQTLGQGPEFLTYFQNEAQLEKSRLLSDRFSAERPKGSFSTLEIQRTEQGDSAMYLCASIPTLNVTDTQYFGPGTRLTVL.

This chain links TRBV3-1 with TRBJ1-3; possibly TRBD1 for D (6 bases). The CDR3 runs to 14 residues. Germline values: CDR1 LGHDT, CDR2 YNNKEL (reference sequence). Trimming removed 4 bases from V and 5 bases from J, with 12 bases in between. In DNA, the CDR3 is TGTGCCAGCAGCCGAGAAGGGGGAAGAAACACCATATATTTT. Translation gives CASSREGGRNTIYF.

This clonotype was recorded at least ten times. This rearrangement joins TRBV12-3 or TRBV12-4 to TRBJ1-1; 7 bases line up with TRBD1. Unmatched junction bases numbered 13, after V lost 7 bases and J lost 5 bases. There are 15 residues in the CDR3. In DNA form, the CDR3 reads TGTGCCAGCACCCCGTCGGGCAGGGGGTGGACTGAAGCTTTCTTT. Amino acid sequence: CASTPSGRGWTEAFF.

Many counts were recorded for this clonotype. The genes are TRBV2 and TRBJ2-3; D is unclear. Germline V CDR1 and CDR2: SNHLY, FYNNEI. V was shortened by 4 bases and J by 4 bases, with 3 bases between the two germline ends. The CDR3 covers 11 residues. The CDR3 spells CASSASDTQYF. The CDR3 region has the DNA TGTGCCAGCAGTGCTTCAGATACGCAGTATTTT.

J is TRBJ2-2 and V is TRBV4-2; possibly TRBD1 for D (5 bases). V lost 8 bases, J lost 7 bases, and 14 bases lay in between. The CDR3 totals 13 residues. CDR1 LGHNA and CDR2 YNFKEQ come from the germline V gene. CDR3: CASPGHIDGELFF. The CDR3 DNA reads TGTGCCAGCCCTGGACACATCGACGGGGAGCTGTTTTTT.

This clonotype was seen a handful of times. The rearrangement uses TRBV20-1 and TRBJ2-3; D tentatively reads TRBD1 or TRBD2 (5 bases each). Trimming shortened V by 3 bases and J by 0 bases, and 13 bases separated the two germline ends. CDR1 and CDR2 (germline): DFQATT, SNEGSKA (reference sequence). CDR3 size: 15 residues. Written as DNA, the CDR3 is TGCAGTGCTAGCCGGCCGGGACCAAGCACAGATACGCAGTATTTT. Translated, it gives CSASRPGPSTDTQYF.

The chain links TRBV10-3 to TRBJ2-1; the D gene is possibly TRBD2 (5 bases). Per germline, CDR1 ENHRY and CDR2 SYGVKD. V was pared by 3 bases and J by 9 bases, with 12 bases between. This CDR3 spans 13 amino acids. The CDR3 DNA reads as TGTGCCATCAGTGACGAGGGATTGGGTGAGCAGTTCTTC. It yields the protein CAISDEGLGEQFF.

In its sample, this clonotype was seen many times. V and J are TRBV28 and TRBJ2-2, with 9 bases lining up with TRBD2. Germline V lookup: CDR1 MDHEN, CDR2 SYDVKM. CDR3 length: 19 residues. V trimming: 6 bases; J trimming: 4 bases; junction bases outside the gene matches: 18. The CDR3 DNA is TGTGCCAGCAGCCTAGTCGCCGCACTAGCGGGTGGGGTCACCGGGGAGCTGTTTTTT. Encoded protein: CASSLVAALAGGVTGELFF.

The table lists this clonotype with many counts. The rearrangement links TRBV2 to TRBJ2-3, with a possible D match to TRBD2 (6 bases). Per germline, CDR1 SNHLY and CDR2 FYNNEI. With 8 bases removed from V and 2 bases from J, the gap between germline ends came to 14 bases. The CDR3 totals 14 residues. The CDR3 protein is CASLRDSPTDTQYF. DNA for the CDR3: TGTGCCAGCCTCCGGGACTCTCCCACAGATACGCAGTATTTT.

This clonotype was picked up many times. At one boundary the junction diverges from the germline segment, which might be a read error. The chain combines TRBV28 with TRBJ2-7; TRBD2 agrees at 9 bases. The length of the CDR3 is 14 residues. Germline CDR1 reads MDHEN; CDR2 reads SYDVKM. In DNA form, the CDR3 reads TGTGCCAGCAGCACCCACCCGACTAGCGGAAGGGGGGACTTC. This codes for CASSTHPTSGRGDF.

The chain carries TRBV7-2 and TRBJ1-1, with 8 bases lining up with TRBD1. J gave up 1 base and V 2 bases, and 6 bases lay outside the gene matches. There are 16 residues in the CDR3. Germline V lookup: CDR1 SGHTA, CDR2 FQGNSA. The CDR3 sequence is CASSLFGQGKNTEAFF. CDR3 in DNA: TGTGCCAGCAGCTTATTTGGACAGGGTAAGAACACTGAAGCTTTCTTT.

This clonotype came up many times. The chain links TRBV28 to TRBJ2-1; 7 nucleotides agree with TRBD2. Germline trimming cut 10 bases from V and 8 bases from J; bases unmatched to any gene: 17. CDR1 and CDR2 from the germline V gene are MDHEN and SYDVKM. CDR3 length: 15 amino acids. CDR3 protein: CATGSGRGDVDEQFF. The CDR3 DNA is TGTGCCACCGGTTCGGGCCGGGGGGATGTGGATGAGCAGTTCTTC.

This clonotype was seen repeatedly, ten times or more. This rearrangement joins TRBV28 to TRBJ2-1; D perhaps matches TRBD1 (6 bases). The CDR3 is 15 amino acids. CDR1 and CDR2 (germline): MDHEN, SYDVKM. V gave up 4 bases and J gave up 5 bases, with 15 bases separating them. CDR3 sequence reads: CASSSPTGPNNEQFF. CDR3 sequence (DNA): TGTGCCAGCAGTTCACCGACAGGCCCAAACAATGAGCAGTTCTTC.

This clonotype appeared a few times. This chain connects TRBV20-1 to TRBJ1-2; D uncertain. This CDR3 has 14 residues. The ends were cut back, 3 bases at V and 7 bases at J, with 18 bases in the middle. Looked up from germline, CDR1 is DFQATT and CDR2 is SNEGSKA (reference sequence). The CDR3 here is CSASPSAFHGGYTF. CDR3 bases: TGCAGTGCTAGTCCGTCAGCCTTCCATGGTGGCTACACCTTC.